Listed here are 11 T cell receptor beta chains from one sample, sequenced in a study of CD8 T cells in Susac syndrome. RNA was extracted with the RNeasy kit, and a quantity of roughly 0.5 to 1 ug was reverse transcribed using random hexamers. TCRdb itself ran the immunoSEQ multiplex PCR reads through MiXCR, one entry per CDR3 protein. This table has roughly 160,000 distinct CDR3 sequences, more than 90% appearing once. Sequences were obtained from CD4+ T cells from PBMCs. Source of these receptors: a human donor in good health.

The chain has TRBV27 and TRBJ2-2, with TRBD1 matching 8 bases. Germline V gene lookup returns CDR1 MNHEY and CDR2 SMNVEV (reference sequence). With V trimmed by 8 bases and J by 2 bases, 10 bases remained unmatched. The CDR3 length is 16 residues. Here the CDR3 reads CASRRQGTRNTGELFF. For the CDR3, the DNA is TGTGCCAGCCGCAGACAGGGGACCCGTAACACCGGGGAGCTGTTTTTT.

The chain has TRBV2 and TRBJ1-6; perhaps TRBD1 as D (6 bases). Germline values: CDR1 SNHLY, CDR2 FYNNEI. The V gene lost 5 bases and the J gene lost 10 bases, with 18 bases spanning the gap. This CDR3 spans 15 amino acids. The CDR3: CASSRGPGVRSPLHF. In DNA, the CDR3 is TGTGCCAGCAGTCGCGGCCCAGGGGTGCGCTCACCCCTCCACTTT.

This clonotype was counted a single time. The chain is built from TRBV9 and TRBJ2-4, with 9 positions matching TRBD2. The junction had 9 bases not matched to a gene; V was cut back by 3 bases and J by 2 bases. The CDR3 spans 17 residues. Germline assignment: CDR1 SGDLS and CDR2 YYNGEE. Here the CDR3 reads CASSAMASGGTKNIQYF. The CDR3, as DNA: TGTGCCAGCAGCGCCATGGCGAGCGGGGGGACCAAAAACATTCAGTACTTC.

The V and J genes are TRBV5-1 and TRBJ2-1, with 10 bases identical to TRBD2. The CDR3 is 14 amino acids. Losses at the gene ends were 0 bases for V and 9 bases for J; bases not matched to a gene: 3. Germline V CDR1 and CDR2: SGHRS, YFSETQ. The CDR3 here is CASSLGAGGLEQFF. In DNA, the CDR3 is TGCGCCAGCAGCTTGGGAGCGGGGGGGCTTGAGCAGTTCTTC. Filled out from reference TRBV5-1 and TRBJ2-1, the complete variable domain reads KAGVTQTPRYLIKTRGQQVTLSCSPISGHRSVSWYQQTPGQGLQFLFEYFSETQRNKGNFPGRFSGRQFSNSRSEMNVSTLELGDSALYLCASSLGAGGLEQFFGPGTRLTVL.

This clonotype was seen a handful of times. Written as DNA, the CDR3 is TGCGCCAGCAGCCAAAGGTTCAGGACAGATACGCAGTATTTT. It codes for CASSQRFRTDTQYF. The chain is built from TRBV4-3 and TRBJ2-3; D remains ambiguous. The CDR3 extends over 14 amino acids. Germline assignment: CDR1 LGHNA and CDR2 YSLEER. V dropped 2 bases and J dropped 3 bases, with 9 bases sitting between them.

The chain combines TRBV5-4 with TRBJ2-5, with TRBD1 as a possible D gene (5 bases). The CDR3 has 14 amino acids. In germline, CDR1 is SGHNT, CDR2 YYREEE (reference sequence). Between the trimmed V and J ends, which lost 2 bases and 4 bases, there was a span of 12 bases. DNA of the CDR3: TGTGCCAGCAGCTTATCGCCAGGGCCAGAGACCCAGTACTTC. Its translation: CASSLSPGPETQYF.

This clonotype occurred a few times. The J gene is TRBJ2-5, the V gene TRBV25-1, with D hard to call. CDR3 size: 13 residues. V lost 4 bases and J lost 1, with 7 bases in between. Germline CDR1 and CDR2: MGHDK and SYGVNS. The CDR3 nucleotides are TGTGCCAGCAGTGTCCGGTCCCAAGAGACCCAGTACTTC. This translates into CASSVRSQETQYF.

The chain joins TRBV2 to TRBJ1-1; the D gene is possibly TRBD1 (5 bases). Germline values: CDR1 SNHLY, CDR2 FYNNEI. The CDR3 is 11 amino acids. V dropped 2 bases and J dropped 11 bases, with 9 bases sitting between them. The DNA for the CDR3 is TGTGCCAGCAGTGAAAGGGGTCGCGCTTTCTTT. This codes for CASSERGRAFF.

DNA for the CDR3: TGCGCCAGCAGCTTTATGGGACAGGGGCGCTCTCCCCTCCACTTT. Translation: CASSFMGQGRSPLHF. This chain uses TRBV5-1 with TRBJ1-6, with 10 bases lining up with TRBD1. The CDR3 covers 15 residues. CDR1 SGHRS and CDR2 YFSETQ come from the germline V gene. With V trimmed by 2 bases and J by 13 bases, 9 bases remained unmatched.

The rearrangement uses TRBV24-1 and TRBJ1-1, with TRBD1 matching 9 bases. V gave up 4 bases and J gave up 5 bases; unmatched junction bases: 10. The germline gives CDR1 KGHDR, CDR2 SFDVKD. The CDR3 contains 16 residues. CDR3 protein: CATSDSRQGEDTEAFF. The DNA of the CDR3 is TGTGCCACCAGTGACTCCCGACAGGGGGAAGATACTGAAGCTTTCTTT.

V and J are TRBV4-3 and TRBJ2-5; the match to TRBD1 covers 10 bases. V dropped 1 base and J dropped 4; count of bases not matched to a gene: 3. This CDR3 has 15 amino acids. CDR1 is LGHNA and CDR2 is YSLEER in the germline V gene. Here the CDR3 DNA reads TGCGCCAGCAGCCAAGGACAGGGGGCTGGAGAGACCCAGTACTTC. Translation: CASSQGQGAGETQYF.